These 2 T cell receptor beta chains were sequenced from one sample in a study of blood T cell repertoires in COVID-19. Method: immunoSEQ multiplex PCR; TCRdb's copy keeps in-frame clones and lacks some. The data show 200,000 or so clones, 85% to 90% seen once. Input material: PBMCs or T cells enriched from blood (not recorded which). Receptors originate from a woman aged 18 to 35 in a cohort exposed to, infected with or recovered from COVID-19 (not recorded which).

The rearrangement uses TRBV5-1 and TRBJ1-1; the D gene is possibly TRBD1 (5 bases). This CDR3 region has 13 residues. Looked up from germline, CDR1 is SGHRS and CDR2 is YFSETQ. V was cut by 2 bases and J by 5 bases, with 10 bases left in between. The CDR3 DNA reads TGCGCCAGCAGCTTCGGGGGAACAACTGAAGCTTTCTTT. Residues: CASSFGGTTEAFF.

CDR3 sequence: CASRPTDTEAFF. Here the CDR3 DNA reads TGCGCCAGCAGACCTACGGACACTGAAGCTTTCTTT. The V gene is TRBV10-2, the J gene TRBJ1-1, with D unclear. V lost 6 bases and J 3 bases, leaving 8 bases between the germline ends. Germline loops: CDR1 WSHSY, CDR2 SAAADI. The CDR3 contains 12 residues.